The present entry profiles one T cell receptor (beta chain) with its context. A much bigger clone sits one base away, suggesting this may be a read error. V lost 4 bases to trimming and J lost 5 bases, with 15 bases between them. CDR3 length: 14 amino acids. TCRdb re-called the PCR reads through MiXCR, storing one row per CDR3 protein. In the table there are about 630,000 distinct CDR3 sequences, approximately 24% of which are singletons. This sample stems from a study of molecular identifiers for immune sequencing clone quantification. The rearrangement links TRBV12-3 or TRBV12-4 to TRBJ2-7, with D unresolved. The receptor was derived from a human donor in good health. Some libraries in this study had Jurkat cell RNA spiked in. The sequenced material came from naive CD8+ T cells from blood, with Jurkat cell RNA spiked in. Subset here: FACS-sorted CD8+CD4-CCR7+CD45RA+ naive T cells. The CDR3 region is CASSSMARAHEQYF. For the CDR3, the DNA is TGTGCCAGCAGTTCCATGGCTAGAGCCCACGAGCAGTACTTC.